A single TCR beta chain is shown here with its context. This entry belongs to a study of technical replicates of blood from several donors. J gave up 9 bases and V 5 bases, and 13 bases lay outside the gene matches. The CDR3 is made up of 15 amino acids. Germline CDR1 is LNHDA and CDR2 is SQIVND (reference sequence). Only in-frame clones appear in the TCRdb table, and some are missing; sequencing was by immunoSEQ multiplex PCR. The sample consists of roughly 65,000 clones, around 88% of them appearing once. Material: PBMCs. The TCR was taken from a human donor in good health. Some clones in this sample may be carry-over from other donors' samples. The chain recombines TRBV19 with TRBJ2-7; TRBD2 aligns across 10 bases. DNA of the CDR3: TGTGCCAGTAGTGACCAAGCGGGGGGGGATCTTCGGCAGTACTTC. Residues: CASSDQAGGDLRQYF. Together with reference TRBV19 and TRBJ2-7, the CDR3 gives the full variable domain: DGGITQSPKYLFRKEGQNVTLSCEQNLNHDAMYWYRQDPGQGLRLIYYSQIVNDFQKGDIAEGYSVSREKKESFPLTVTSAQKNPTAFYLCASSDQAGGDLRQYFGPGTRLTVT.